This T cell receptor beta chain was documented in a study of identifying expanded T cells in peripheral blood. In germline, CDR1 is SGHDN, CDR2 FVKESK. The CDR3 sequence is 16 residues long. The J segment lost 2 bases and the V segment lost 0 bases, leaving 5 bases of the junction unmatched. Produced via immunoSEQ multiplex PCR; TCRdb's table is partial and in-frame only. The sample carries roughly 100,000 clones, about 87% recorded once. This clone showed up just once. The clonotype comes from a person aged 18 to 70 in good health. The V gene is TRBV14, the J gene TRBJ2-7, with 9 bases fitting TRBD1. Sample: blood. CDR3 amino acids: CASSQDPGQGPYEQYF. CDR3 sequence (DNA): TGTGCCAGCAGCCAAGATCCGGGACAGGGACCCTACGAGCAGTACTTC.